One sample yielded the 32 T cell receptor beta chains listed below, sequenced in a study of shared clonotypes between healthy human individuals. Profiled with immunoSEQ multiplex PCR; TCRdb holds only in-frame clones, not every one. This sample has more than 1,200,000 clones; roughly 98.5% occur once, and the top ten carry around 0.38%. Material: naive CD4+ T cells sorted from blood. Subset indicated: CD45RA+ positively selected. These receptors all stem from a man younger than 45 in good health.

CDR3 nucleotides: TGTGCCAGCAGGGCAGGGGGGGAGCGCTACGAGCAGTACTTC. This sequence encodes CASRAGGERYEQYF. The chain combines TRBV6-1 with TRBJ2-7; D is possibly TRBD1 or TRBD2 (7 bases each). Looked up from germline, CDR1 is MNHNS and CDR2 is SASEGT. The CDR3 has 14 amino acids. V lost 6 bases, J lost 3 bases, and 15 bases lay in between.

This rearrangement joins TRBV6-1 to TRBJ2-3, with TRBD2 matching 7 bases. Germline V CDR1 and CDR2: MNHNS, SASEGT. The CDR3 contains 15 residues. The J segment lost 1 base and the V segment lost 2 bases, leaving 3 bases of the junction unmatched. CDR3 sequence (DNA): TGTGCCAGCAGTGAAACCACTAGCGGCACAGATACGCAGTATTTT. It encodes CASSETTSGTDTQYF.

The J gene is TRBJ1-5, the V gene TRBV18; TRBD1 might be the D (5 bases). The germline V and J ends were trimmed by 3 bases and 7 bases, with 13 bases remaining between them. This CDR3 has 14 amino acids. CDR1 and CDR2 from the germline V gene are KGHSH and LQKENI. The DNA of the CDR3 is TGTGCCAGCTCACCGTCAGGGAGTCTCCAGCCCCAGCATTTT. This encodes CASSPSGSLQPQHF.

The J gene is TRBJ2-5, the V gene TRBV5-1; 7 positions agree with TRBD1. After removal of 6 bases from V and 2 bases from J, the junction contained 4 bases not matched to a gene. In germline, CDR1 is SGHRS, CDR2 YFSETQ. This CDR3 comprises 13 residues. The CDR3 here is CASTGQLQETQYF. As DNA, the CDR3 is TGCGCCAGCACGGGACAGTTACAAGAGACCCAGTACTTC.

This clone was seen once. CDR3 in amino acids: CSVEYNHPDSRSYNEQFF. Here the CDR3 DNA reads TGCAGCGTTGAATATAACCACCCCGACAGTCGCTCCTACAATGAGCAGTTCTTC. The V gene is TRBV29-1, the J gene TRBJ2-1, with a possible D match to TRBD1 (5 bases). Germline values: CDR1 SQVTM, CDR2 ANQGSEA. The CDR3 covers 18 residues. Trimming stripped 2 bases from V and 0 bases from J, with 20 bases between.

This rearrangement joins TRBV6-1 to TRBJ2-7; D perhaps matches TRBD1 (6 bases). The CDR3 has 14 amino acids. V lost 6 bases to trimming and J lost 0 bases, with 12 bases between them. Germline-derived CDR1 and CDR2 are MNHNS and SASEGT. As DNA, the CDR3 is TGTGCCAGCAGCGGACAGTCGAGCTCCTACGAGCAGTACTTC. This translates into CASSGQSSSYEQYF.

This clone appeared a single time. This rearrangement joins TRBV7-6 to TRBJ2-7; D is undetermined. Trimming cost V 3 bases and J 5 bases, with 5 bases left between them. The length of the CDR3 is 11 residues. Germline V gene sequence: CDR1 SGHVS, CDR2 FNYEAQ. CDR3 nucleotide sequence: TGTGCCAGCAGCTTTAGTCACGAGCAGTACTTC. Its protein product is CASSFSHEQYF.

CDR3 sequence reads: CASSITGEDNQPQHF. DNA of the CDR3: TGTGCCAGCAGCATCACAGGGGAGGACAATCAGCCCCAGCATTTT. The V and J genes are TRBV7-9 and TRBJ1-5; 7 bases line up with TRBD1. This CDR3 spans 15 amino acids. J lost 3 bases, V lost 5 bases, and 7 bases had no gene match. The germline CDR1 and CDR2 sequences are SEHNR and FQNEAQ (reference sequence).

CDR3 region: CATLDRGTDTQYF. The CDR3 DNA reads TGCGCCACCCTGGACAGGGGCACAGATACGCAGTATTTT. V is TRBV10-2 and J is TRBJ2-3, with 8 nucleotides matching TRBD1. The trim removed 10 bases at V and 1 base at J, leaving 4 bases unmatched. CDR1 is WSHSY, CDR2 SAAADI, per germline. CDR3 length: 13 amino acids.

This chain uses TRBV6-5 with TRBJ1-1; D unresolved. This CDR3 is built from 14 residues. V shed 6 bases and J shed 2 bases, with 13 bases lying between them. Per the germline V gene, CDR1 is MNHEY and CDR2 is SVGAGI. The chain's CDR3 is CASSRDLRNTEAFF. CDR3 DNA sequence: TGTGCCAGCAGCCGCGATCTAAGAAACACTGAAGCTTTCTTT.

The chain carries TRBV5-1 and TRBJ2-3; D ambiguous. Trimming removed 0 bases from V and 5 bases from J, with 13 bases in between. There are 15 residues in the CDR3. Germline CDR1 and CDR2: SGHRS and YFSETQ. CDR3 bases: TGCGCCAGCAGCTTGGAAGGTATAGGGCAAGATACGCAGTATTTT. Translating it yields CASSLEGIGQDTQYF. The full variable domain, in which reference TRBV5-1 and TRBJ2-3 provide the parts outside the CDR3, is KAGVTQTPRYLIKTRGQQVTLSCSPISGHRSVSWYQQTPGQGLQFLFEYFSETQRNKGNFPGRFSGRQFSNSRSEMNVSTLELGDSALYLCASSLEGIGQDTQYFGPGTRLTVL.

The J gene is TRBJ2-3, the V gene TRBV7-2; no clear D gene. The CDR3 contains 12 residues. Trimming pared 5 bases from V and 2 bases from J, leaving 5 bases between. In germline, CDR1 is SGHTA, CDR2 FQGNSA. CDR3 region: CASSANTDTQYF. The DNA of the CDR3 is TGTGCCAGCAGCGCTAACACAGATACGCAGTATTTT.

The chain uses TRBV19 and TRBJ2-1, with D possibly matching TRBD2 (6 bases). Deletions cut 2 bases from V and 8 bases from J, with 16 bases between. The germline gives CDR1 LNHDA, CDR2 SQIVND (reference sequence). The CDR3 spans 15 residues. The DNA for the CDR3 is TGTGCCAGTAGTATATCGAGCGGGTTCAGAGATGAGCAGTTCTTC. This gives the protein CASSISSGFRDEQFF.

In its sample, this clone was seen once. The gene calls are TRBV28 and TRBJ2-1; the D is unclear. The CDR3 is made up of 13 amino acids. The V gene lost 2 bases and the J gene lost 5 bases, with 7 bases spanning the gap. Germline assignment: CDR1 MDHEN and CDR2 SYDVKM. CDR3 region: CASSLSIDNEQFF. The CDR3 bases are TGTGCCAGCAGTTTAAGTATCGACAATGAGCAGTTCTTC.

CDR3 coding DNA: TGTGCCAGCTCACCGTTAACCTACGAGCAGTACTTC. This codes for CASSPLTYEQYF. The chain couples TRBV18 to TRBJ2-7; D not certain. Trimming took 3 bases from V and 2 from J, leaving 5 bases between them. The CDR3 sequence is 12 residues long. The germline gives CDR1 KGHSH, CDR2 LQKENI.

Comment on this clone: Different DNA sequences within this sample yield the same CDR3. The gene calls are TRBV18 and TRBJ1-4, with unresolved D. The CDR3 spans 13 residues. Germline lookup yields CDR1 KGHSH and CDR2 LQKENI. V was shortened by 4 bases and J by 2 bases, with 5 bases between the two germline ends. CDR3 sequence reads: CASSRGTNEKLFF. In DNA form, the CDR3 reads TGTGCCAGCTCACGAGGGACTAATGAAAAACTGTTTTTT.

The rearrangement uses TRBV6-5 and TRBJ2-4, with D unclear. Germline-derived CDR1 and CDR2 are MNHEY and SVGAGI. The CDR3 sequence is 15 residues long. Trimming shortened V by 6 bases and J by 2 bases, and 14 bases separated the two germline ends. CDR3 protein: CASSPVEWSKNIQYF. The CDR3 nucleotides are TGTGCCAGCAGCCCGGTGGAGTGGTCCAAAAACATTCAGTACTTC.

For this clone: Other DNA sequences in the sample encode the same CDR3. The gene calls are TRBV5-4 and TRBJ1-1; a weak D match, TRBD1 (5 bases). V dropped 4 bases and J dropped 1 base, with 8 bases sitting between them. Germline CDR1 SGHNT, CDR2 YYREEE (reference sequence). This CDR3 contains 13 residues. CDR3 DNA sequence: TGTGCCAGCAGCCTAGACAGGAACACTGAAGCTTTCTTT. Translated, it gives CASSLDRNTEAFF.

This chain connects TRBV18 to TRBJ2-5; 8 nucleotides align to TRBD1. CDR1 and CDR2 (germline): KGHSH, LQKENI. V shed 5 bases, J shed 0 bases, and the junction held 11 bases outside the gene matches. The CDR3 contains 17 residues. The CDR3 is CASSTLRTGSNQETQYF. CDR3 nucleotides: TGTGCCAGCTCAACACTCAGGACAGGGTCCAACCAAGAGACCCAGTACTTC.

V gene TRBV6-1 combines with J gene TRBJ2-7; the match to TRBD2 covers 9 bases. The CDR3 has 19 amino acids. Germline V gives CDR1 MNHNS, CDR2 SASEGT. The J segment lost 4 bases and the V segment lost 3 bases, leaving 19 bases of the junction unmatched. CDR3 amino acids: CASSDLAGGPSSVRYEQYF. The DNA for the CDR3 is TGTGCCAGCAGTGATCTGGCGGGAGGGCCCTCCTCCGTACGGTACGAGCAGTACTTC.

The gene calls are TRBV27 and TRBJ1-3; D might be TRBD1 (5 bases). Germline V gene sequence: CDR1 MNHEY, CDR2 SMNVEV (reference sequence). The CDR3 is 15 residues long. The V end lost 2 bases, the J end lost 2 bases, and 10 bases lay between the germline ends. The DNA for the CDR3 is TGTGCCAGCAGTTTAGCTGCCAGGGCTGGAAACACCATATATTTT. Encoded protein: CASSLAARAGNTIYF.

This clone showed up just once. This chain connects TRBV7-8 to TRBJ2-1; D may be TRBD2 (5 bases). This CDR3 has 16 residues. Trimming cost V 5 bases and J 0 bases, with 14 bases left between them. Germline-derived CDR1 and CDR2 are SGHVS and FQNEAQ. The CDR3 spells CASSPLDSLSYNEQFF. The DNA for the CDR3 is TGTGCCAGCAGCCCCTTGGACTCACTCTCCTACAATGAGCAGTTCTTC.

The V gene is TRBV18, the J gene TRBJ1-5; 8 bases agree with TRBD1. J was trimmed by 0 bases and V by 3 bases; bases with no gene match: 10. The CDR3 consists of 18 residues. CDR1 is KGHSH and CDR2 is LQKENI in the germline V gene. Here the CDR3 reads CASSPGTGGRYSNQPQHF. The DNA for the CDR3 is TGTGCCAGCTCACCTGGGACAGGAGGGAGATATAGCAATCAGCCCCAGCATTTT.

About this clone: The sample contains more than one DNA sequence encoding this CDR3. The chain carries TRBV11-3 and TRBJ2-5, with unresolved D. Germline lookup yields CDR1 SGHNT and CDR2 YENEEA. CDR3 length equals 14 residues. V lost 1 base and J 2 bases, leaving 8 bases between the germline ends. The CDR3 reads CASSLGGSQETQYF. DNA of the CDR3: TGTGCCAGCAGCTTAGGAGGATCGCAAGAGACCCAGTACTTC.

This chain connects TRBV18 to TRBJ2-3; a possible D gene is TRBD1 (7 bases). V shed 6 bases and J shed 3 bases, with 16 bases lying between them. Germline V lookup: CDR1 KGHSH, CDR2 LQKENI. The CDR3 loop spans 15 amino acids. CDR3 protein: CASSPGGTVTDTQYF. For the CDR3, the DNA is TGTGCCAGCTCGCCAGGGGGGACCGTTACAGATACGCAGTATTTT.

The chain is built from TRBV7-9 and TRBJ2-3; perhaps TRBD2 as D (5 bases). Per germline, CDR1 SEHNR and CDR2 FQNEAQ (reference sequence). CDR3 size: 16 residues. Trimming left V 5 bases short and J 4 bases short, with 19 bases between. In nucleotides, the CDR3 is TGTGCCAGCAGCCCCCGCAGTCCGGAGGATGCAGATACGCAGTATTTT. Translating it yields CASSPRSPEDADTQYF.

The gene calls are TRBV13 and TRBJ2-1; D unclear. The CDR3 length is 13 residues. The germline gives CDR1 PRHDT, CDR2 FYEKMQ (reference sequence). Trimming left V 5 bases short and J 9 bases short, with 14 bases between. The CDR3 loop reads CASSPKRRIEQFF. For the CDR3, the DNA is TGTGCCAGCAGCCCAAAACGTAGGATTGAGCAGTTCTTC.

The gene calls are TRBV19 and TRBJ2-7, with 7 nucleotides matching TRBD2. Germline V gives CDR1 LNHDA, CDR2 SQIVND (reference sequence). The CDR3 runs to 15 residues. The ends lost 4 bases at V and 4 bases at J; junction bases unmatched: 10. The CDR3 protein is CASSTPGRGTYEQYF. The CDR3 DNA follows: TGTGCCAGTAGTACCCCAGGGAGGGGTACGTACGAGCAGTACTTC.

The CDR3 protein is CASRQGANGYEQYF. The CDR3, as DNA: TGTGCCAGTAGGCAGGGGGCGAACGGTTACGAGCAGTACTTC. The chain joins TRBV19 to TRBJ2-7, with 8 bases that match TRBD1. The V gene end was trimmed by 6 bases and the J gene end by 4 bases; junction bases not matched to a gene: 8. The V gene's germline CDR1 is LNHDA and CDR2 SQIVND (reference sequence). The CDR3 totals 14 residues.

This sequence joins TRBV18 and TRBJ2-1; 9 nucleotides line up with TRBD1. The CDR3 runs 17 residues. CDR1 is KGHSH and CDR2 is LQKENI in the germline V gene. The V segment lost 3 bases and the J segment 5 bases; nucleotides outside the gene matches: 11. In DNA form, the CDR3 reads TGTGCCAGCTCACCCCTGTTCGGGACAGGGTCAAACAATGAGCAGTTCTTC. Amino acids: CASSPLFGTGSNNEQFF. The full variable domain, in which reference TRBV18 and TRBJ2-1 provide the parts outside the CDR3, is NAGVMQNPRHLVRRRGQEARLRCSPMKGHSHVYWYRQLPEEGLKFMVYLQKENIIDESGMPKERFSAEFPKEGPSILRIQQVVRGDSAAYFCASSPLFGTGSNNEQFFGPGTRLTVL.

The rearrangement joins TRBV11-2 to TRBJ2-7; TRBD1 matches at 7 bases. This CDR3 has 19 residues. Germline V gene lookup returns CDR1 SGHAT and CDR2 FQNNGV. The V and J ends lost 1 base and 4 bases, in that order; junction bases with no gene match: 19. In DNA, the CDR3 is TGTGCCAGCAGCTTAGGGCCCTTAAACAGGGGTACGAATTTATACGAGCAGTACTTC. It yields the protein CASSLGPLNRGTNLYEQYF.

CDR3 loop: CASSPNRETQYF. The CDR3 region has the DNA TGTGCCAGCAGCCCAAACAGGGAGACCCAGTACTTC. The genes are TRBV7-2 and TRBJ2-5; weak D call: TRBD1 (5 bases). The CDR3 runs 12 residues. The ends were cut back, 5 bases at V and 5 bases at J, with 9 bases in the middle. Germline assignment: CDR1 SGHTA and CDR2 FQGNSA.